This TCR beta chain appears in the sequencing data of a study of T cell changes during pregnancy in multiple sclerosis (dated by TCRdb to between 2018 and 2020). Turning to the overall study: The study looked at changes in the T cell repertoire across pregnancy in women with multiple sclerosis.

The protocol used for the library was the immunoSEQ multiplex PCR assay. This immuneACCESS table, as held by TCRdb, lists in-frame sequences with V and J called but not all clones. Of the missing ones, under half trace to an unresolved V gene in checked studies; the others have no known cause. For this sample there are about 71,000 clones; over 85% appear just once. The ten most abundant clones make up roughly 1.2% of the sample. The CDR3, cysteine through phenylalanine, is 17 amino acids long. Left in the record is the CDR3 DNA by itself, 51 bases read in frame from the first base. For this chain, trimming is 0 bases at the V end and 8 bases at the J end, and the number of junction bases without a gene match is 13. The germline V gene encodes CDR1 GTSNPN and CDR2 SVGIG (reference sequence). Remarks on this clone: Its cognate antigen has yet to be identified. Base qualities are not recorded, but no much larger clone differs from it by a single base.

The sequences come from peripheral blood, collected in the third trimester of pregnancy. This clonotype was obtained from a female donor with multiple sclerosis, enrolled in a pregnancy study. The rearranged segments are TRBV30 and TRBJ1-2; TRBD1 fits 12 bases in the junction. The DNA is as follows: TGTGCCTGGAGTGTGTCCGGGACAGGGGGCGCGACGAGGGGCTACACCTTC. This codes for CAWSVSGTGGATRGYTF.